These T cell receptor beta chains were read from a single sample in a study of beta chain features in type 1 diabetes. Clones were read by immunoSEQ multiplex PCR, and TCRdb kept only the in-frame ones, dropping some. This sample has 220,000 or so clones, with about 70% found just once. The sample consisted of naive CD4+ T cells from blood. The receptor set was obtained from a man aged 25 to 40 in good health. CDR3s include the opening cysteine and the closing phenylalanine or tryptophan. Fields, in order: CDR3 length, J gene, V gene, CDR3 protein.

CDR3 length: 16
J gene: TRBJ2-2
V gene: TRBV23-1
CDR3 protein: CASNQGGTENTGELFF

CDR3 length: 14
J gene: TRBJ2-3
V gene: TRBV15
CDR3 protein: CATSRAFSTDTQYF

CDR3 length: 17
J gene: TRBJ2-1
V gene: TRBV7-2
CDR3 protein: CASRGLAGEDSYNEQFF

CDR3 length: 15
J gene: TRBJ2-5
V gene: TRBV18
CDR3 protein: CASSPTAGLQETQYF

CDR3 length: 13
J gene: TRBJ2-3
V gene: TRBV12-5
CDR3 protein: CASGLGDRSTQYF

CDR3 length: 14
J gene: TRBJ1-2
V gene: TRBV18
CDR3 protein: CASSSSTVNYGYTF

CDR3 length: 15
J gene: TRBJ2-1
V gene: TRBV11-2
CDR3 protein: CASSLVSGWESEQFF

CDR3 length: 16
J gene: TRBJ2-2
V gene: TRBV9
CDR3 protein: CASSATGSSRTGELFF

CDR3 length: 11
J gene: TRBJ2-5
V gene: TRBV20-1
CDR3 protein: CSAGRGETQYF

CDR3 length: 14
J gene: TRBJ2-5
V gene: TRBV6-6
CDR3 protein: CASRPRVTQETQYF

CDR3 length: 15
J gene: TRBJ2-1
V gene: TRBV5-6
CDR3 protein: CASSLRLAGGGEQFF

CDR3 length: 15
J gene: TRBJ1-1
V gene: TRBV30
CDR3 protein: CAWSAPGQGVTEAFF

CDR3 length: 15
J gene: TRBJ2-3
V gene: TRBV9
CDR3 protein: CASSVDPGGLDTQYF

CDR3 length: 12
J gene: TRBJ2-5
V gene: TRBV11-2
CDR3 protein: CASSFGRETQYF

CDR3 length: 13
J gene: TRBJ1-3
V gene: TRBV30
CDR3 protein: CAWSGYSGNTIYF

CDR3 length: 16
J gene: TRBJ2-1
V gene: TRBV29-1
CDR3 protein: CSVVWTDRGSIGEQFF

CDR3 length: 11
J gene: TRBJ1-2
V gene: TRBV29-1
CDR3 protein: CSVDSVYGYTF

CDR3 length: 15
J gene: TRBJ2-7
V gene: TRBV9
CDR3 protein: CASSPREGPNAEQYF

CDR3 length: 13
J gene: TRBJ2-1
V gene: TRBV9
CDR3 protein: CASSVGSGGEQFF

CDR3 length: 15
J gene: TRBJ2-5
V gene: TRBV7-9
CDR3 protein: CASSPRGRVQETQYF

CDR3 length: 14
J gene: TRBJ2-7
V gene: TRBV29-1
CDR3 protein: CSVASGTGGDEQYF

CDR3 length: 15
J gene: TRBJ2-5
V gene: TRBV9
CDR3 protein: CASSPTGGLGETQYF

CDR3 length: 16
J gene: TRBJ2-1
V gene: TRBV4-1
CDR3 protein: CASSQVGLASYNEQFF

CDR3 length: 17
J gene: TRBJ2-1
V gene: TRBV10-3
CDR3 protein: CAISELLAASSYNEQFF

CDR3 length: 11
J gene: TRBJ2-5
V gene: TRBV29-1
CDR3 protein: CSVVGQETQYF

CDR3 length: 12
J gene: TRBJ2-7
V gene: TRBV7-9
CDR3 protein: CASSWDRPVQYF

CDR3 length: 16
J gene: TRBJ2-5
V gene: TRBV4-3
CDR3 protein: CASSQVGSGKRETQYF

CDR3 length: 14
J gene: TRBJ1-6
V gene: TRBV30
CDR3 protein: CAWSEGQGGSPLHF

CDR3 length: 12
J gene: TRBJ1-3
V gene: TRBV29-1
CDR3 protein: CSVVFSGNTIYF

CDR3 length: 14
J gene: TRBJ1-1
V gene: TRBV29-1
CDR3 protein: CSVGGRQANTEAFF

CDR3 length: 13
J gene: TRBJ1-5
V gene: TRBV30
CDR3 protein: CAWTPERNQPQHF

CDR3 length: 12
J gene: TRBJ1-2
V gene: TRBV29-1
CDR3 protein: CSVESGVGGYTF

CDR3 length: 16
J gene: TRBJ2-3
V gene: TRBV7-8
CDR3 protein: CASSRRPRGGTDTQYF

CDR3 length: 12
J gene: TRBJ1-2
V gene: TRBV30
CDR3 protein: CAWLSQRGGYTF

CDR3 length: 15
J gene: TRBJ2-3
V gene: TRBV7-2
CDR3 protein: CASSSTSGVSNTQYF

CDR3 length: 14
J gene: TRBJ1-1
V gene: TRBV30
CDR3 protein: CAWSVTGTNTEAFF

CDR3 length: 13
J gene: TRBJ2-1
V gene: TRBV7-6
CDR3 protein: CASSLGLNNEQFF

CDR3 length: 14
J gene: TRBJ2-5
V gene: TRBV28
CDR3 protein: CATQGRTHQETQYF

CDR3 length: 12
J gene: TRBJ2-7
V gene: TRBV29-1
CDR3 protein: CSVDGGGNEQYF

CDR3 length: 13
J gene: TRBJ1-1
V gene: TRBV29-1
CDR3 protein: CSVSGQTWTEAFF

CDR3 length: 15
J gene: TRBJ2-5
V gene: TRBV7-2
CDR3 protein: CASSLPPLLGETQYF

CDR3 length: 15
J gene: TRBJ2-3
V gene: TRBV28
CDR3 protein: CASYRSGLESDTQYF

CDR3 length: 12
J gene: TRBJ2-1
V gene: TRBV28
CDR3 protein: CASSLISSEQFF

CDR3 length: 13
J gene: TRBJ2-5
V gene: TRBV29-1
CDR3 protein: CSVHDSLGETQYF

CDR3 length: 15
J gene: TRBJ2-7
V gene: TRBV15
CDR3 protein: CATSRARDRDNEQYF